These 20 T cell receptor beta chains share one sample of origin, sequenced in a study of a mutant IDH1 vaccine in newly diagnosed glioma. The method was immunoSEQ multiplex PCR; TCRdb's version includes in-frame clones alone and lacks a portion of them. The top ten clones hold around 6.2% of a sample with about 55,000 clones, 80% of them seen once. Their target antigens are unknown. Time point given: week 23, last vaccination. Topical imiquimod accompanied each vaccine dose, which consisted of 300 ug of mutant IDH1 20-mer peptide. The specimen was PBMCs, collected from a glioma patient whose treatment included an IDH1 peptide vaccine. Every receptor here comes from a man aged 40-49 years with glioma.

The chain couples TRBV7-9 to TRBJ2-1, with 10 bases identical to TRBD2. V was pared by 2 bases and J by 2 bases, with 0 bases of the junction left unmatched. CDR3 length: 15 residues. Germline V gives CDR1 SEHNR, CDR2 FQNEAQ (reference sequence). The CDR3 protein is CASSLSGGAYNEQFF. In DNA, the CDR3 is TGTGCCAGCAGCTTAAGCGGGGGGGCCTACAATGAGCAGTTCTTC.

V gene TRBV6-5 combines with J gene TRBJ1-1, with D uncertain. This CDR3 contains 13 residues. Trimming removed 5 bases from V and 7 bases from J, with 14 bases in between. Germline lookup yields CDR1 MNHEY and CDR2 SVGAGI. The CDR3 region has the DNA TGTGCCAGCAGTGCGGACCTGCCCCGTGAAGCTTTCTTT. Its translation: CASSADLPREAFF.

The CDR3 loop is CASGKGDSYYEQYF. Written as DNA, the CDR3 is TGTGCTAGTGGCAAAGGGGACAGCTACTACGAGCAGTACTTC. V usage is TRBV12-5 and J usage is TRBJ2-7; 7 nucleotides align to TRBD1. From germline, CDR1 is LGHNT and CDR2 FRNRAP. J was trimmed by 3 bases and V by 6 bases; bases with no gene match: 8. The CDR3 is 14 amino acids.

The V call is TRBV29-1, the J call TRBJ2-1; 7 bases line up with TRBD2. The V gene end was trimmed by 2 bases and the J gene end by 12 bases; junction bases not matched to a gene: 13. CDR1 is SQVTM and CDR2 is ANQGSEA in the germline V gene. The CDR3 is 14 residues long. As DNA, the CDR3 is TGCAGCGTTGAATCCACTCCCCCCGGGGGGATGCAGTTCTTC. Translated, it gives CSVESTPPGGMQFF.

V gene TRBV2 combines with J gene TRBJ2-3; D is undetermined. V was clipped by 7 bases and J by 0 bases, with 8 bases between them. Per the germline V gene, CDR1 is SNHLY and CDR2 is FYNNEI. The CDR3 length is 13 residues. CDR3 in amino acids: CASKAVSTDTQYF. The CDR3 DNA reads as TGTGCCAGCAAGGCAGTAAGCACAGATACGCAGTATTTT.

The gene calls are TRBV2 and TRBJ1-1; D might be TRBD1 (5 bases). Trimming removed 6 bases at V and 3 bases at J, with 20 bases between. CDR1 SNHLY and CDR2 FYNNEI come from the germline V gene. This CDR3 contains 16 residues. CDR3 sequence (DNA): TGTGCCAGCAGGCAGGGATGGGGGTTCGAGGACACTGAAGCTTTCTTT. It encodes CASRQGWGFEDTEAFF. The whole variable domain, remainder taken from reference TRBV2 and TRBJ1-1, is EPEVTQTPSHQVTQMGQEVILRCVPISNHLYFYWYRQILGQKVEFLVSFYNNEISEKSEIFDDQFSVERPDGSNFTLKIRSTKLEDSAMYFCASRQGWGFEDTEAFFGQGTRLTVV.

V gene TRBV7-9 combines with J gene TRBJ1-2; unclear D gene. The CDR3 covers 11 residues. Per the germline V gene, CDR1 is SEHNR and CDR2 is FQNEAQ (reference sequence). V was pared by 5 bases and J by 8 bases, with 9 bases between. The CDR3 nucleotides read TGTGCCAGCAGCCAATTGTCGGGCTACACCTTC. This translates into CASSQLSGYTF.

This chain connects TRBV11-3 to TRBJ2-7, with D tentatively TRBD1 or TRBD2 (6 bases each). The CDR3 spans 15 residues. CDR1 SGHNT and CDR2 YENEEA come from the germline V gene. V was pared by 5 bases and J by 0 bases, with 14 bases between. The CDR3 sequence is CASSPGVGGSYEQYF. The CDR3 DNA reads TGTGCCAGCAGCCCAGGGGTGGGGGGCTCCTACGAGCAGTACTTC.

The chain uses TRBV6-5 and TRBJ2-1; maybe TRBD2 (5 bases). This CDR3 contains 15 residues. V lost 2 bases and J lost 9, with 17 bases in between. In germline, CDR1 is MNHEY, CDR2 SVGAGI. Written as DNA, the CDR3 is TGTGCCAGCAGTTACCGAACGGGGTCTTTCGGTGAGCAGTTCTTC. Protein sequence: CASSYRTGSFGEQFF.

The V call is TRBV30, the J call TRBJ1-2, with no clear D. Trimming cost V 0 bases and J 0 bases, with 11 bases left between them. Germline-derived CDR1 and CDR2 are GTSNPN and SVGIG (reference sequence). The CDR3 spans 15 residues. CDR3 in DNA: TGTGCCTGGAGTGTACATTTGGGCGCTAACTATGGCTACACCTTC. Protein sequence: CAWSVHLGANYGYTF.

The chain carries TRBV30 and TRBJ2-1; TRBD1 agrees at 10 bases. This CDR3 contains 15 residues. V lost 5 bases and J lost 1; bases outside the gene matches: 5. The germline V gene has CDR1 GTSNPN and CDR2 SVGIG (reference sequence). The CDR3 sequence is CAWGGTGASYNEQFF. The CDR3 DNA reads as TGTGCCTGGGGCGGGACAGGGGCGTCCTACAATGAGCAGTTCTTC.

V is TRBV30 and J is TRBJ1-2; 9 positions agree with TRBD1. Germline V gives CDR1 GTSNPN, CDR2 SVGIG (reference sequence). The V segment lost 0 bases and the J segment 4 bases; nucleotides outside the gene matches: 3. The CDR3 runs 14 residues. CDR3 nucleotide sequence: TGTGCCTGGAGTGTAAGACAGGGGGGCTATGGCTACACCTTC. It yields the protein CAWSVRQGGYGYTF.

The genes are TRBV10-1 and TRBJ2-4, with 8 positions matching TRBD2. The CDR3 is 14 amino acids. The germline V gene encodes CDR1 WNHNN and CDR2 SYGVQD (reference sequence). V gave up 8 bases and J gave up 1 base; unmatched junction bases: 4. For the CDR3, the DNA is TGCGCCAGCTCCCCGGGGGGGGCCAAAAACATTCAGTACTTC. Its translation is CASSPGGAKNIQYF.

The chain recombines TRBV15 with TRBJ1-2; D is possibly TRBD1 (6 bases). The CDR3 totals 14 residues. CDR1 and CDR2 (germline): LNHNV, YYDKDF (reference sequence). V lost 1 base and J 8 bases, leaving 14 bases between the germline ends. The CDR3 sequence is CATSRVGRGQGYTF. The CDR3 DNA follows: TGTGCCACCAGCAGAGTGGGCCGGGGGCAAGGCTACACCTTC.

The chain has TRBV11-2 and TRBJ1-1, with 7 bases lining up with TRBD1. CDR3 length: 16 amino acids. V shed 1 base, J shed 3 bases, and the junction held 8 bases outside the gene matches. Germline lookup yields CDR1 SGHAT and CDR2 FQNNGV. CDR3 in amino acids: CASSLAGRQGHTEAFF. CDR3 coding DNA: TGTGCCAGCAGCTTAGCGGGTCGACAGGGCCACACTGAAGCTTTCTTT.

The chain uses TRBV5-1 and TRBJ1-1; D gene uncertain. There are 12 residues in the CDR3. The germline CDR1 and CDR2 sequences are SGHRS and YFSETQ. V was shortened by 6 bases and J by 1 base, with 7 bases between the two germline ends. DNA for the CDR3: TGCGCCAGCACCTCGGGGAACACTGAAGCTTTCTTT. Encoded protein: CASTSGNTEAFF. Drawing the rest from reference TRBV5-1 and TRBJ1-1, the complete variable domain is KAGVTQTPRYLIKTRGQQVTLSCSPISGHRSVSWYQQTPGQGLQFLFEYFSETQRNKGNFPGRFSGRQFSNSRSEMNVSTLELGDSALYLCASTSGNTEAFFGQGTRLTVV.

Only a few counts were recorded for this clone. This chain uses TRBV15 with TRBJ1-2, with D possibly matching TRBD1 (6 bases). Germline V CDR1 and CDR2: LNHNV, YYDKDF (reference sequence). The CDR3 length is 13 residues. V lost 4 bases to trimming and J lost 8 bases, with 14 bases between them. The CDR3, as DNA: TGTGCCACCAGCATCCGGACAGCCCAAGGCTACACCTTC. The encoded protein is CATSIRTAQGYTF.

The gene calls are TRBV5-4 and TRBJ1-2, with 9 positions matching TRBD1. The V and J ends lost 5 bases and 4 bases, in that order; junction bases with no gene match: 9. Germline V gives CDR1 SGHNT, CDR2 YYREEE (reference sequence). This CDR3 region has 15 residues. The DNA for the CDR3 is TGTGCCAGCAGAGGTAGACAGGGGGACAGCTATGGCTACACCTTC. It codes for CASRGRQGDSYGYTF.

V and J are TRBV10-3 and TRBJ2-2; D remains unclear. The CDR3 has 13 residues. Germline loops: CDR1 ENHRY, CDR2 SYGVKD. Trimming removed 3 bases from V and 4 bases from J, with 6 bases in between. CDR3 nucleotides: TGTGCCATCAGTGATCGGATCACCGGGGAGCTGTTTTTT. It yields the protein CAISDRITGELFF.

This clone was counted between two and nine times. V gene TRBV9 combines with J gene TRBJ2-1; TRBD2 matches 9 bases. Looked up from germline, CDR1 is SGDLS and CDR2 is YYNGEE. This CDR3 region has 18 residues. With V trimmed by 0 bases and J by 4 bases, 11 bases remained unmatched. CDR3: CASSVVSTSGAPYNEQFF. The DNA for the CDR3 is TGTGCCAGCAGCGTAGTGTCGACTAGCGGAGCTCCTTACAATGAGCAGTTCTTC.